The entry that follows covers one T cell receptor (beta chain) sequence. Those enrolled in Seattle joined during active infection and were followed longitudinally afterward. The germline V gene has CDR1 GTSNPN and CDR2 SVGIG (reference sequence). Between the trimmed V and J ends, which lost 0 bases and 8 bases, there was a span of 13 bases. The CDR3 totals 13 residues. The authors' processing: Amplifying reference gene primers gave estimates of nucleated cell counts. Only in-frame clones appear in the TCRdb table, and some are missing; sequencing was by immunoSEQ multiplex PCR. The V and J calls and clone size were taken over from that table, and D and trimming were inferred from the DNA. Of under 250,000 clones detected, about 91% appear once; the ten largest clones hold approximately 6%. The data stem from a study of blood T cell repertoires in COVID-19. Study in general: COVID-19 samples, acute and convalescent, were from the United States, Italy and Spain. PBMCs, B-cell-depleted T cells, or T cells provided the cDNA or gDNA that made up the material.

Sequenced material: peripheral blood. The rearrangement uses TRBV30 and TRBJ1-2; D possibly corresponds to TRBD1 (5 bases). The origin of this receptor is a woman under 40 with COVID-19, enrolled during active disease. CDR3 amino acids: CAWSVRVREGYTF. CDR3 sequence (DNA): TGTGCCTGGAGTGTACGGGTCAGGGAAGGCTACACCTTC.